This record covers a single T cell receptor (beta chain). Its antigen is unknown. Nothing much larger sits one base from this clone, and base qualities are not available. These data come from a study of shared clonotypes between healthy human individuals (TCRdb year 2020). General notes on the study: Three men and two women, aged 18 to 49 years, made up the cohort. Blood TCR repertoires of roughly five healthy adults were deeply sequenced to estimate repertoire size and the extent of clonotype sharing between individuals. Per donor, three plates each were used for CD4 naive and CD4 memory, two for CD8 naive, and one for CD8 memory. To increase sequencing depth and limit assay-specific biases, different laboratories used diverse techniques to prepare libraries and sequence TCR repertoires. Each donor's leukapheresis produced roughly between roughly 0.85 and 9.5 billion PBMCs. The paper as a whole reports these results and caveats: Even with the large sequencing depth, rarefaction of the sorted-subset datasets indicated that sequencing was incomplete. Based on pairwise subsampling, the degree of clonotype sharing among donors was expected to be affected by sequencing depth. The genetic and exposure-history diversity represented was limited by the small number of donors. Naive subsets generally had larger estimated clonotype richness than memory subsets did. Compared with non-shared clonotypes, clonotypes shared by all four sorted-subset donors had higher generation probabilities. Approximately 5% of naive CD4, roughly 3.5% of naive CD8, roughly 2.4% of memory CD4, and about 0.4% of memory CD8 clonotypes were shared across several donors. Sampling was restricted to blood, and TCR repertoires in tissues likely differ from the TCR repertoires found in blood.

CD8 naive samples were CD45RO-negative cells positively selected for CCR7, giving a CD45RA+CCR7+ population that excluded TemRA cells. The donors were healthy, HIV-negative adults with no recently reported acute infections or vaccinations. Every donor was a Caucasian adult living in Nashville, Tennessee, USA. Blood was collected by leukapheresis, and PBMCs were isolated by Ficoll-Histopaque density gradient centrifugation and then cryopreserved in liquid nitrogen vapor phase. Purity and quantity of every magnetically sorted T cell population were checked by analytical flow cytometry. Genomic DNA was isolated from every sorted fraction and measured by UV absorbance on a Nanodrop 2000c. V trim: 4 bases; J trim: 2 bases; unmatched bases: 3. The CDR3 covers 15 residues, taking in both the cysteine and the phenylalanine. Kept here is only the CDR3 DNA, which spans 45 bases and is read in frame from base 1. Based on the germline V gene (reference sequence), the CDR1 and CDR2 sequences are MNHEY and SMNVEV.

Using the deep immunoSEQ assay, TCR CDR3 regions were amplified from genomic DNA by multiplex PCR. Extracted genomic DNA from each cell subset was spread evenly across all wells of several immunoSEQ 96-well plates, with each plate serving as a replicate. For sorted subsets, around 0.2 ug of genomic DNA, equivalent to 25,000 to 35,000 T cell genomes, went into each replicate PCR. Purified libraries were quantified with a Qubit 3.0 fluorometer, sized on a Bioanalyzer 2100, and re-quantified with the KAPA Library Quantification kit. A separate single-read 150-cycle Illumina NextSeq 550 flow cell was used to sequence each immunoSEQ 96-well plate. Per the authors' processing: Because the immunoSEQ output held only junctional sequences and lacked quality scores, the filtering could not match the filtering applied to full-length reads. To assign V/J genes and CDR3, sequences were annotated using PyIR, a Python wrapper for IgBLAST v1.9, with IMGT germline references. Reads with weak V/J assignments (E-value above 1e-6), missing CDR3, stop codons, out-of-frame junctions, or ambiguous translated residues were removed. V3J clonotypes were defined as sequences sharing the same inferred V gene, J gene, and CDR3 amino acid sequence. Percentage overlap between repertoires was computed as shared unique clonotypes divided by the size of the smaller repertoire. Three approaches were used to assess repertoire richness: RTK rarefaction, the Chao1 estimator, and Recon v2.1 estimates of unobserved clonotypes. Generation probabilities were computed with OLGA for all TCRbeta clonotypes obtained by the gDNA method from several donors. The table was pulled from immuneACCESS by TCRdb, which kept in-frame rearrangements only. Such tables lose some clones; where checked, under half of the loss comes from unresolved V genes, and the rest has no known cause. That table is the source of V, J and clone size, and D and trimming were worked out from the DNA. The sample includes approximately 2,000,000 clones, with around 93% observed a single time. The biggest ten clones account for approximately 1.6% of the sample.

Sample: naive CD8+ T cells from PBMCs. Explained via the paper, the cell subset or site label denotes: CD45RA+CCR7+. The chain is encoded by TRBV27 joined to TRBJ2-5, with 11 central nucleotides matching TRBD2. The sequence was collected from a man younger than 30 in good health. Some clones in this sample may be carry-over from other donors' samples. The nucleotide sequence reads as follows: TGTGCCAGCAGTTGGGGGACTAGCGGACAAGAGACCCAGTACTTC. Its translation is CASSWGTSGQETQYF.